These T cell receptor beta chains were read from a single sample in a study of T cells in Graves' hyperthyroidism and ophthalmopathy. MiXCR, run by TCRdb on the multiplex PCR reads, gives a single entry per CDR3 protein. The repertoire holds nearly 600,000 distinct CDR3 sequences, with over 11% as singletons. The sample consisted of blood. The receptors originated from a woman under 40 with Graves' hyperthyroidism that later progressed to Graves' ophthalmopathy. Each CDR3 is given with its conserved first and last residue. A D gene is named only where the DNA matches it firmly. Not all rows give a size; the values are once, few, many and, for expanded clones, a class.

v_gene,abundance,j_gene,d_gene,CDR3aa,CDR3nt
TRBV20-1,-,TRBJ2-1,-,CSARDDNYNEQFF,TGCAGTGCTAGAGATGACAATTACAATGAGCAGTTCTTC
TRBV6-1,few,TRBJ2-2,-,CASSGDNTGELFF,TGTGCCAGTTCAGGGGATAACACCGGGGAGCTGTTTTTT
TRBV7-9,many,TRBJ1-5,TRBD1,CATGQGNQPQHF,TGTGCCACCGGACAGGGCAATCAGCCCCAGCATTTT
TRBV11-1,many,TRBJ2-1,-,CASSWKEVYNEQFF,TGTGCCAGCAGCTGGAAGGAGGTCTACAATGAGCAGTTCTTC
TRBV12-3/TRBV12-4,few,TRBJ1-1,-,CASSPGTEALF,TGTGCCAGCAGCCCAGGGACTGAAGCTCTCTTT
TRBV28,many,TRBJ2-1,TRBD2,CASSPGGAGSYEQFF,TGTGCCAGCAGTCCGGGGGGGGCAGGCTCTTATGAGCAGTTCTTC
TRBV11-2,many,TRBJ2-3,TRBD2,CASSLELAGVTDTQYF,TGTGCCAGCAGCTTAGAGCTAGCGGGGGTCACAGATACGCAGTATTTT
TRBV2,many,TRBJ2-5,TRBD2,CASRVTSGPQETQYF,TGTGCCAGCAGGGTGACTAGCGGGCCCCAAGAGACCCAGTACTTC
TRBV29-1,few,TRBJ1-2,-,CSVDTPTPPYGYTF,TGCAGCGTTGATACCCCAACCCCTCCTTATGGCTACACCTTC
TRBV7-3,many,TRBJ2-1,TRBD2,CASSLMASGRQNEQFF,TGTGCCAGCAGCTTAATGGCTAGCGGGAGACAAAATGAGCAGTTCTTC
TRBV28,many,TRBJ2-3,TRBD1,CASRSGTGGRTDTQYF,TGTGCCAGCAGATCCGGGACAGGGGGCCGGACAGATACGCAGTATTTT
TRBV28,-,TRBJ2-5,-,CASSLWASTEGETQYF,TGTGCCAGCAGTTTATGGGCTAGTACTGAGGGAGAGACCCAGTACTTC
TRBV4-1,few,TRBJ1-6,-,CASRDGSYNSPLHF,TGCGCCAGCAGGGATGGCTCCTATAATTCACCCCTCCACTTT
TRBV28,-,TRBJ2-2,TRBD2,CASSLSRTSGRWAGGLFF,TGTGCCAGCAGTTTATCCCGGACTAGCGGGAGATGGGCCGGGGGGCTGTTTTTT
TRBV27,many,TRBJ1-2,-,CASSFVSSDGYTF,TGTGCCAGCAGTTTTGTTAGTTCCGATGGCTACACCTTC
TRBV6-1,many,TRBJ2-7,-,CASSHSPGVASSYEQYF,TGTGCCAGCTCCCATAGCCCCGGGGTAGCGTCCTCCTACGAGCAGTACTTC
TRBV28,many,TRBJ2-3,TRBD1,CASSFRPNRQGDTQYF,TGTGCCAGCAGTTTCCGACCTAATCGACAGGGAGATACGCAGTATTTT
TRBV12-3/TRBV12-4,many,TRBJ1-6,TRBD1,CASSFTDRGSPLHF,TGTGCCAGCAGTTTCACGGACAGGGGATCACCCCTCCACTTT
TRBV5-4,many,TRBJ2-3,-,CASSLEGPMADTQYF,TGTGCCAGCAGCTTGGAGGGGCCGATGGCAGATACGCAGTATTTT
TRBV20-1,few,TRBJ2-7,TRBD2,CSATLAGGLPQGQYF,TGCAGTGCTACCCTAGCGGGAGGGTTGCCCCAGGGGCAGTACTTC
TRBV5-6,few,TRBJ2-7,-,CASTTNLGDYEQYF,TGTGCCAGTACCACGAATCTTGGTGACTACGAGCAGTACTTC
TRBV7-9,many,TRBJ2-2,-,CASSRTANTGELFF,TGTGCCAGCAGCCGGACAGCGAACACCGGGGAGCTGTTTTTT
TRBV7-9,many,TRBJ2-7,TRBD2,CASTSGREGAYEQYF,TGTGCCAGCACTTCGGGTCGGGAGGGGGCCTACGAGCAGTACTTC
TRBV14,many,TRBJ1-1,-,CASSHPRGVNTEAFF,TGTGCCAGCAGCCATCCCCGAGGGGTTAACACTGAAGCTTTCTTT
TRBV6-2/TRBV6-3,-,TRBJ2-3,TRBD1,CASSYLRDSLQYF,TGTGCCAGCAGTTACCTCCGGGACAGCTTGCAGTATTTT
TRBV20-1,-,TRBJ2-3,-,CTRRAESTDTQYF,TGCACCCGACGGGCAGAGAGCACAGATACGCAGTATTTT
TRBV3-1,few,TRBJ2-7,TRBD1,CASSLLVGQGNEQYF,TGTGCCAGCAGCCTTTTAGTAGGACAGGGGAACGAGCAGTACTTC
TRBV29-1,-,TRBJ1-1,-,CSVESYTEAFF,TGCAGCGTTGAATCGTACACTGAAGCTTTCTTT
TRBV7-2,-,TRBJ1-6,TRBD1,CASSLAYRTGYSPLHF,TGTGCCAGCAGCTTAGCGTATAGGACAGGGTATTCACCCCTCCACTTT
TRBV6-9,few,TRBJ2-3,TRBD2,CATVAGADTQCF,TGTGCCACCGTAGCGGGAGCAGATACGCAGTGTTTT
TRBV11-3,many,TRBJ2-5,-,CASSSIQGETQYF,TGTGCCAGCAGCTCTATACAAGGGGAGACCCAGTACTTC
TRBV19,many,TRBJ1-1,-,CASSLPGRNTEAFF,TGTGCCAGTAGTTTACCGGGACGGAACACTGAAGCTTTCTTT
TRBV24-1,many,TRBJ2-7,TRBD1,CATSDRRTGASYEQYF,TGTGCCACCAGTGACCGTAGGACAGGGGCGTCCTACGAGCAGTACTTC
TRBV28,many,TRBJ1-1,-,CASSLRMRNTEAFF,TGTGCCAGCAGTCTACGTATGAGGAACACTGAAGCTTTCTTT
TRBV3-1,many,TRBJ2-1,TRBD2,CASSQPGLAGTNEQFF,TGTGCCAGCAGCCAGCCGGGACTAGCGGGTACCAATGAGCAGTTCTTC
TRBV13,many,TRBJ2-2,-,CASSPIKQGEGNTGELFF,TGTGCCAGCAGCCCCATCAAACAGGGAGAGGGGAACACCGGGGAGCTGTTTTTT
TRBV6-1,many,TRBJ2-4,TRBD1,CASRRQGGIGAKNIQYF,TGTGCCAGCAGACGACAGGGTGGAATCGGGGCCAAAAACATTCAGTACTTC
TRBV4-3,few,TRBJ1-1,-,CASSQSQGRAEAFF,TGCGCCAGCAGCCAGTCCCAGGGCAGGGCTGAAGCTTTCTTT
TRBV27,-,TRBJ1-1,-,CASSLRQFHEAFF,TGTGCCAGCAGTCTCAGACAGTTCCATGAAGCTTTCTTT
TRBV7-2,few,TRBJ1-5,-,CASSLGDTYSNQPQHF,TGTGCCAGCAGCTTAGGAGACACTTATAGCAATCAGCCCCAGCATTTT
TRBV25-1,few,TRBJ1-2,-,CASSDFRGPNYGYTF,TGTGCCAGCAGTGATTTTAGGGGCCCTAACTATGGCTACACCTTC
TRBV7-2,many,TRBJ2-7,-,CASSLDRGAGEGYEQYF,TGTGCCAGCAGCTTAGATCGGGGGGCGGGAGAAGGCTACGAGCAGTACTTC
TRBV20-1,many,TRBJ1-2,TRBD1,CSARAGGFDGYTF,TGCAGTGCTAGAGCAGGGGGGTTCGATGGCTACACCTTC
TRBV6-1,-,TRBJ1-4,-,CASSLLYGKLFF,TGTGCCAGCAGCCTCCTTTATGGAAAACTGTTTTTT
TRBV20-1,-,TRBJ2-1,-,CSARAIASYNEQFF,TGCAGTGCTAGAGCGATAGCCTCCTACAATGAGCAGTTCTTC
TRBV5-1,-,TRBJ2-3,TRBD2,CASSLDGQTSGTRDTQYF,TGCGCCAGCAGCTTGGACGGACAGACTAGCGGGACTCGGGATACGCAGTATTTT
TRBV6-2/TRBV6-3,-,TRBJ1-5,-,CASSYQVSTDSNQPQHF,TGTGCCAGCAGTTACCAAGTCAGCACAGATAGCAATCAGCCCCAGCATTTT
TRBV27,many,TRBJ2-6,-,CASSFGSGANVLTF,TGTGCCAGCAGCTTTGGTTCTGGGGCCAACGTCCTGACTTTC
TRBV24-1,-,TRBJ2-1,-,CATSDHPRPGASYNEQFF,TGTGCCACCAGTGATCACCCCCGGCCCGGGGCCTCCTACAATGAGCAGTTCTTC
TRBV7-2,many,TRBJ2-1,TRBD2,CASSFAAPGTRLYNEQFF,TGTGCCAGCAGCTTTGCAGCCCCCGGGACTAGGTTATACAATGAGCAGTTCTTC
TRBV11-2,many,TRBJ2-1,TRBD1,CASRPTRDSSYNEQFF,TGTGCCAGCAGACCCACCCGGGACAGCTCCTACAATGAGCAGTTCTTC
TRBV28,many,TRBJ1-1,TRBD1,CASSPQYRGHTEAFF,TGTGCCAGCAGTCCTCAATACAGGGGGCACACTGAAGCTTTCTTT
TRBV20-1,-,TRBJ2-7,-,CSARRGPGPHEQYF,TGCAGTGCCAGGCGGGGCCCCGGTCCCCACGAGCAGTACTTC
TRBV29-1,many,TRBJ2-7,-,CSAQLVSYEQYF,TGCAGCGCGCAACTAGTGTCCTACGAGCAGTACTTC
TRBV7-8,many,TRBJ2-1,TRBD2,CASSFSAGGNEQFF,TGTGCCAGCAGCTTCTCCGCGGGAGGTAATGAGCAGTTCTTC